The TCR beta chain described here comes from a study of blood T cell repertoires in COVID-19. Study in general: The United States, Italy and Spain supplied acute and convalescent COVID-19 samples. Sources were T cells, B-cell-depleted T cells, or PBMCs; the material itself was cDNA or gDNA.

The CDR3 has 16 residues. Per the germline V gene, CDR1 is LGHDT and CDR2 is YNNKEL (reference sequence). J gave up 0 bases and V 1 base, and 1 base lay outside the gene matches. The participants were between about 18 and 90 years old and came from some 25 US areas. Grouping used clinical history reported by participants in a survey and questionnaire. Generated by immunoSEQ multiplex PCR, the TCRdb table keeps only in-frame clones and is missing some. The table has about 360,000 clones, 87% seen once. V gene TRBV3-1 (or the pseudogene TRBV3-2) combines with J gene TRBJ1-5, with 9 bases aligning to TRBD1. Sequencing was done on a sample of PBMCs or T cells enriched from blood (not recorded which). This receptor was identified in a man aged 25 to 40 who had recovered from COVID-19. The CDR3, as DNA: TGTGCCAGCAGCCAAGGGACAGGGGATAGCAATCAGCCCCAGCATTTT. Translating gives CASSQGTGDSNQPQHF.